This T cell receptor beta chain was observed in a study of CD8 T cells in Susac syndrome. The study, taken as a whole, reports: That the number of individuals in its TCR sequencing and HLA analysis was relatively small was acknowledged by the study.

About this clonotype: Its specificity is not known.

From blood CD8+ and CD4+ T cells, the TCR beta chain was sequenced. FACS was used to enrich TEMRA cells, whereas the CD8+ and CD4+ T cells were obtained by negative isolation. From germline, CDR1 is SQVTM and CDR2 ANQGSEA. V was clipped by 8 bases and J by 6 bases, with 19 bases between them. This CDR3 contains 13 residues. With random hexamers, about 0.5 to 1 ug RNA was reverse transcribed. By means of immunoSEQ multiplex PCR, TCR beta CDR3 spanning 54 Vbeta and 13 Jbeta underwent amplification. MiXCR, run by TCRdb on the immunoSEQ multiplex PCR reads, gives a single entry per CDR3 protein. The repertoire holds 180,000 or so distinct CDR3 sequences, with about 95% as singletons.

What was sequenced was CD4+ T cells from PBMCs. The chain employs TRBV29-1 and TRBJ1-2; perhaps TRBD1 as D (5 bases). This clonotype originated in a human donor in good health. CDR3 region: CSPSFQVGHGYTF. CDR3 nucleotide sequence: TGCAGCCCCTCATTTCAAGTGGGGCATGGCTACACCTTC.